The entry below gives a single TCR beta chain sequence along with its context. Its antigen is unidentified. Donors were ostensibly healthy at sampling, although undocumented immune exposures were probable. PCR primers comprised 60 Vbeta and 13 Jbeta primers. Libraries were prepared by immunoSEQ multiplex PCR; TCRdb keeps only in-frame clonotypes and omits some of them. The table has approximately 95,000 clones, 81% seen once; the top ten hold 4.2%. This entry belongs to a study of cytomegalovirus exposure and HLA in healthy donors. Study-wide results and caveats: Donor immune exposure was known only as CMV serostatus. In an earlier analysis, in roughly 600 donors, most V segments appeared productive either ~90% or ~30% of the time.

There are 14 residues in the CDR3. Per the germline V gene, CDR1 is LNHDA and CDR2 is SQIVND (reference sequence). The junction had 6 bases not matched to a gene; V was cut back by 5 bases and J by 5 bases. The TCR was taken from a woman between 65 and 79 years old in good health and CMV-seropositive. Material for sequencing was PBMCs. This chain connects TRBV19 to TRBJ2-1, with 7 bases identical to TRBD2. In DNA, the CDR3 is TGTGCCAGTAGTCCCTGGACTAGTCACAATGAGCAGTTCTTC. It specifies CASSPWTSHNEQFF.